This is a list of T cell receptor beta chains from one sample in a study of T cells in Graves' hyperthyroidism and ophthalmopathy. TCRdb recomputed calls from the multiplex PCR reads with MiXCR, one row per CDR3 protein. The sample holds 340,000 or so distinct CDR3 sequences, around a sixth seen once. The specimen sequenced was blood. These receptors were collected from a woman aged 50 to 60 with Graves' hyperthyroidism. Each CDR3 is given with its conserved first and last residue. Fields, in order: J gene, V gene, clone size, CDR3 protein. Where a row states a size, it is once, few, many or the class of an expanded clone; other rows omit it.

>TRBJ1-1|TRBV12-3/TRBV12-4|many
CASSLDHGNTEAFF
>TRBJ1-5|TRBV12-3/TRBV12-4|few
CASSLGIRPQHF
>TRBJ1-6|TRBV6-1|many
CASSFQQGVENSPLHF
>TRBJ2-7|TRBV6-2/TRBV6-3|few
CASRQDDRISYEQYF
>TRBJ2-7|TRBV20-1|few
CSARDLLAGWFEQYF
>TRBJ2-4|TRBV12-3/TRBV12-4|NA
CASSPGALKNIQYF
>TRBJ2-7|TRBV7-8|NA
CASRPIPGTGGYEQYF
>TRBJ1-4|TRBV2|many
CASSVGVEKLFF
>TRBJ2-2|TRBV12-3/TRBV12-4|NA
CASSFGAGNTGELFF
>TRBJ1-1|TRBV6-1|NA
CASSAGFMNTGAFF
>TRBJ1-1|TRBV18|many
CASSLRTGNTEAFF
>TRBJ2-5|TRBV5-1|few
CASSLAGSQETQYF
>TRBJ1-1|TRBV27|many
CASSLSQTSNTEAFF
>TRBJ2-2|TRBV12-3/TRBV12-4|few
CASSPPGQVVNTGELFF
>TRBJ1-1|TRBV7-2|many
CASMGDRGRNTEAFF
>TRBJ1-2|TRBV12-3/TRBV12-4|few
CASGFRSTAGNGYTF
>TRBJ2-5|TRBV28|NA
CASSWGASGGETQYF
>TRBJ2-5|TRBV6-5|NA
CASSSSSAQETQYF
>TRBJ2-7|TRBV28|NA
CASRGNEQYF
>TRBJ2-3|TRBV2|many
CASDRTSGSVNTQYF
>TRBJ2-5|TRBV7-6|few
CASSLAHRGLETQYF
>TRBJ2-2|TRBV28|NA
CASKDRDTGELFF
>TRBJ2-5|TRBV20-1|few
CSAGLAGTQETQYF
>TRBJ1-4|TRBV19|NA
CASSPQRGLFRFSNEKLFF
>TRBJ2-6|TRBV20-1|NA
CSARDRGSGANVPTF
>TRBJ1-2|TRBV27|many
CASSPRDSRYGYTF